The clone carrying this T cell receptor (beta chain) was observed a handful of times. The antigen is undetermined. Looked up from germline, CDR1 is MNHEY and CDR2 is SMNVEV (reference sequence). This CDR3 is built from 15 residues. With 7 bases clipped from V and 7 bases from J, the junction kept 12 bases outside the gene matches. Time point noted: week 35, safety follow-up. Doses of 300 ug of mutant IDH1 20-mer peptide were given with topical imiquimod. The entry originates in a study of a mutant IDH1 vaccine in newly diagnosed glioma. TCRdb's table, derived via immunoSEQ multiplex PCR, lists solely in-frame clones and lacks some. The profile shows approximately 30,000 clones, about three quarters of them singletons.

The V and J genes are TRBV27 and TRBJ1-4, with 7 bases that match TRBD1. The clonotype was recovered from a man in his fifties or sixties with glioma. This specimen was PBMCs, taken from a glioma patient whose treatment included an IDH1 peptide vaccine. CDR3 sequence: CASTPSAGGREKLFF. In DNA, the CDR3 is TGTGCCAGCACCCCAAGTGCAGGGGGTCGTGAAAAACTGTTTTTT.